A single sample gave rise to the 2 T cell receptor beta chains below, sequenced in a study of T cells in women clearing cervical HPV infection (dated by TCRdb to the late 2010s). The library relied on the immunoSEQ multiplex PCR assay. TCRdb retrieved this table from immuneACCESS and kept in-frame rearrangements only. Not all clones are present; in checked studies, unresolved V genes account for under half, and no reason is known for the remainder. The table for this sample shows about 21,000 clones. The leading ten clones occupy roughly 9.1% of the sample. Sequenced material: blood buffy coat. Source of these receptors: a woman aged 18 to 75 with a cervical HPV16 infection that either progressed to CIN3+ or cleared (not recorded which).

Note on this clone: The observed sequence ends 3 residues before the CDR3 terminus, with the missing tail filled in from the germline J gene. The V call is TRBV20-1, the J call TRBJ1-5; D is undetermined. The CDR3 length is 15 residues. Trimming left V 4 bases short and J 0 bases short, with 13 bases between. The germline gives CDR1 DFQATT, CDR2 SNEGSKA (reference sequence). This CDR3 reads CSAITSGTSNQPQHF. CDR3 DNA, as far as it was read: TGCAGTGCTATAACTTCAGGTACTAGCAATCAGCCC.

Note on this clone: The missing CDR3 end, 3 residues past where the read stops, is filled in from the germline J gene. Different DNA sequences within this sample yield the same CDR3. V is TRBV5-1 and J is TRBJ2-1; 10 nucleotides line up with TRBD2. The germline V gene encodes CDR1 SGHRS and CDR2 YFSETQ. The CDR3 runs 15 residues. The V gene end was trimmed by 4 bases and the J gene end by 5 bases; junction bases not matched to a gene: 6. The CDR3 reads CASSLLAGADNEQFF. CDR3 DNA (partial): TGCGCCAGCAGCCTCCTAGCGGGGGCCGACAATGAG.